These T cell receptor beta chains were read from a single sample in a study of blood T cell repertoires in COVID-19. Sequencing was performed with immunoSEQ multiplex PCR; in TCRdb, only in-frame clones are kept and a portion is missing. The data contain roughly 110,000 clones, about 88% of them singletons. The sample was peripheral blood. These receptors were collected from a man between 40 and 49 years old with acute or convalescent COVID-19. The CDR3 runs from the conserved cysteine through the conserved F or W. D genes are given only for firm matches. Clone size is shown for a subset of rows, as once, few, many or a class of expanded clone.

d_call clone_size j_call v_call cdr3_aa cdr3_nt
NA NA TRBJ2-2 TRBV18 CASSQDQAGTGELFF TGTGCCAGCTCACAAGATCAGGCGGGCACCGGGGAGCTGTTTTTT
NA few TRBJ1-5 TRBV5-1 CARRDSYSNQPQHF TGCGCCAGGAGAGACAGTTATAGCAATCAGCCCCAGCATTTT
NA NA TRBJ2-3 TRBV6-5 CASSYRRGLADTQYF TGTGCCAGCAGTTACCGCCGGGGGTTGGCAGATACGCAGTATTTT
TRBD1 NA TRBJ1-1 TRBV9 CASSRSGQGAKVNTEAFF TGTGCCAGCAGCAGGTCGGGACAGGGGGCTAAAGTGAACACTGAAGCTTTCTTT
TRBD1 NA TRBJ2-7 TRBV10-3 CAISVPGQGIREQYF TGTGCCATCAGCGTTCCGGGACAGGGGATTAGGGAGCAGTACTTC
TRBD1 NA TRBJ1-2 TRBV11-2 CASSLGQGRNYGYTF TGTGCCAGCAGCTTAGGACAGGGAAGGAACTATGGCTACACCTTC
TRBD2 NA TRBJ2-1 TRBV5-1 CASSHGSGGARQFF TGCGCCAGCAGCCATGGTAGCGGGGGGGCGCGGCAGTTCTTC
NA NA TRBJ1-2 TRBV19 CASSISSQANYGYTF TGTGCCAGTAGTATAAGTAGTCAGGCTAACTATGGCTACACCTTC
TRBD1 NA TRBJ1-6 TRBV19 CASRPTGISPLHF TGTGCCAGTAGGCCGACAGGGATATCACCCCTCCACTTT
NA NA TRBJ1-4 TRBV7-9 CASPGELDEKLFF TGTGCCAGTCCGGGAGAGTTGGATGAAAAACTGTTTTTT
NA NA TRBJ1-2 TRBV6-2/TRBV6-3 CASSYLSGRFYGYTF TGTGCCAGCAGTTATTTGAGCGGCAGGTTCTATGGCTACACCTTC
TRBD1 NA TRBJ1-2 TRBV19 CASSAQWTGYGYTF TGTGCCAGTAGTGCCCAATGGACAGGGTATGGCTACACCTTC
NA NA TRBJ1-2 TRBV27 CASSSLGAFPYGYTF TGTGCCAGCAGTTCTTTAGGGGCTTTCCCCTATGGCTACACCTTC
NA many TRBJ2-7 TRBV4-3 CASSQATASYEQYF TGCGCCAGCAGCCAAGCCACAGCCTCCTACGAGCAGTACTTC
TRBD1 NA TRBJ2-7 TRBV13 CASSLGQGLYEQYF TGTGCCAGCAGCCTCGGACAGGGGCTCTACGAGCAGTACTTC
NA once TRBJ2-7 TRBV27 CASSLSGWRGQVEQYF TGTGCCAGCAGTTTATCGGGGTGGAGGGGGCAGGTCGAGCAGTACTTC
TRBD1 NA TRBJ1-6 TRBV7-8 CASTLGGTGFSPLHF TGTGCCAGCACCCTAGGAGGGACAGGGTTTTCACCCCTCCACTTT
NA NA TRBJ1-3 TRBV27 CASSLTLSGNTIYF TGTGCCAGCAGTTTAACCCTGAGTGGAAACACCATATATTTT
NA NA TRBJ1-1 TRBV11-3 CASSLGGDTEAFF TGTGCCAGCAGCTTAGGGGGAGACACTGAAGCTTTCTTT
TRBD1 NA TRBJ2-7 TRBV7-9 CASSLGGTGVYEQYF TGTGCCAGCAGCTTAGGTGGGACAGGGGTCTACGAGCAGTACTTC
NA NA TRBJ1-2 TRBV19 CASSIQGNGYTF TGTGCCAGTAGTATTCAGGGTAATGGCTACACCTTC
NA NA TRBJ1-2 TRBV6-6 CASGGRQTYGYTF TGTGCCAGCGGCGGACGACAGACCTATGGCTACACCTTC
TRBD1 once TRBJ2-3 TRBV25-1 CASSEYGTASTDTQYF TGTGCCAGCAGTGAATATGGGACAGCTAGCACAGATACGCAGTATTTT
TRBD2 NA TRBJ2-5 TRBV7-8 CASSFSPSGGQETQYF TGTGCCAGCAGCTTTTCGCCTAGCGGGGGACAAGAGACCCAGTACTTC
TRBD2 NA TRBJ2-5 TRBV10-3 CAIRAGTSEETQYF TGTGCCATCAGAGCCGGGACTAGCGAAGAGACCCAGTACTTC
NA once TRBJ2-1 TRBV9 CASSVVPSNNEQFF TGTGCCAGCAGCGTAGTTCCTAGCAACAATGAGCAGTTCTTC
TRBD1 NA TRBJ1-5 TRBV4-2 CASSQDPHRGGYQPQHF TGTGCCAGCAGCCAAGATCCCCACAGGGGAGGCTATCAGCCCCAGCATTTT
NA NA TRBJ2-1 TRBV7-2 CASSPRANSYNEQFF TGTGCCAGCAGCCCCCGCGCCAACTCCTACAATGAGCAGTTCTTC
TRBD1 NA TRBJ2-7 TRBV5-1 CASSVQGDSYEQYF TGCGCCAGCAGCGTGCAGGGGGATTCCTACGAGCAGTACTTC
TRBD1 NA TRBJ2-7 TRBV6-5 CASSYSGDRGDEQYF TGTGCCAGCAGTTACTCTGGGGACAGGGGCGACGAGCAGTACTTC
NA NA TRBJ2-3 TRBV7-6 CASSPMSTDTQYF TGTGCCAGCAGCCCCATGAGCACAGATACGCAGTATTTT
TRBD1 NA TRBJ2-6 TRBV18 CASSPRGQGNSGANVLTF TGTGCCAGCTCACCACGAGGACAGGGAAACTCTGGGGCCAACGTCCTGACTTTC
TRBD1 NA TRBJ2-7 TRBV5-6 CASSPDRRDEQYF TGTGCCAGCAGCCCGGACAGGCGAGACGAGCAGTACTTC
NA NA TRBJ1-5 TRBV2 CASGAKYRDSNQPQHF TGTGCCAGCGGGGCTAAATACAGGGATAGCAATCAGCCCCAGCATTTT
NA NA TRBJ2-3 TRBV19 CASSPRGDTQYF TGTGCCAGTAGCCCTAGAGGGGATACGCAGTATTTT
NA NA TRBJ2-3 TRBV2 CASSELAGYTDTQYF TGTGCCAGCAGTGAGCTTGCAGGTTACACAGATACGCAGTATTTT
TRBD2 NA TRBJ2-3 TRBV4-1 CASTWSGESTDTQYF TGCGCCAGCACTTGGAGCGGGGAGAGCACAGATACGCAGTATTTT
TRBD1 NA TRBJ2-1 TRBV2 CASIRPGQGASYNEQFF TGTGCCAGCATTCGGCCGGGACAGGGGGCTTCCTACAATGAGCAGTTCTTC
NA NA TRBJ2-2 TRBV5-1 CASSLGAPGSRLFF TGCGCCAGCAGCTTGGGGGCTCCCGGTTCAAGGTTGTTTTTT
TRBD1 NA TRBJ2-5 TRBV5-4 CASSTALTGVLKETQYF TGTGCCAGCAGCACGGCTCTAACAGGGGTACTCAAAGAGACCCAGTACTTC